The 2 T cell receptor beta chains in this list originate from one sample, sequenced in a study of lymphopenia after photon versus proton radiotherapy. The protocol was immunoSEQ multiplex PCR, while the TCRdb copy is restricted to in-frame clones and leaves out a portion. The top ten hold around 25% of the sample, which has 35,000 to 50,000 clones, about four fifths seen once. The sample was peripheral blood, taken from a patient treated with proton-based radiotherapy. Receptors were obtained from a woman in her sixties or seventies with pancreatic cancer.

The chain combines TRBV6-5 with TRBJ2-1, with a possible D match to TRBD2 (5 bases). Germline CDR1 and CDR2: MNHEY and SVGAGI. V gave up 6 bases and J gave up 4 bases, with 16 bases separating them. The CDR3 spans 15 residues. CDR3 protein: CASRVQEDRYNEQFF. The CDR3 DNA sequence: TGTGCCAGCAGGGTCCAGGAGGATAGATACAATGAGCAGTTCTTC.

The rearrangement links TRBV7-2 to TRBJ1-4, with 9 bases matching TRBD1. Trimming took 1 base from V and 8 from J; bases not matched to a gene: 5. CDR1 SGHTA and CDR2 FQGNSA come from the germline V gene. This CDR3 has 15 amino acids. Here the CDR3 DNA reads TGTGCCAGCAGCTTAGGGGGACAGGGAGAAGAAAAACTGTTTTTT. Translation gives CASSLGGQGEEKLFF. Full variable domain (missing parts from reference TRBV7-2 and TRBJ1-4): GAGVSQSPSNKVTEKGKDVELRCDPISGHTALYWYRQSLGQGLEFLIYFQGNSAPDKSGLPSDRFSAERTGGSVSTLTIQRTQQEDSAVYLCASSLGGQGEEKLFFGSGTQLSVL.